Presented here are 14 T cell receptor beta chains from one specimen sequenced in a study of CXCR3-negative and CXCR3-positive naive CD8 T cells. 5' RACE with UMI labels generated the TRB cDNA libraries. TCRdb re-called the 5' RACE reads; every CDR3 protein appears as one record, without DNA. Here the sample table reports approximately 40,000 distinct CDR3 sequences. The specimen sequenced was memory CD8+ T cells from blood. The receptors here all came from a human donor in good health. Some clones in this sample may be carry-over from other donors' samples.

The rearrangement links TRBV6-4 to TRBJ2-3. The CDR3 spans 14 residues. Germline values: CDR1 MRHNA, CDR2 SNTAGT. CDR3 in amino acids: CASSEGASTDTQYF.

The V call is TRBV20-1, the J call TRBJ1-2. The germline gives CDR1 DFQATT, CDR2 SNEGSKA (reference sequence). CDR3 length: 14 amino acids. CDR3 sequence: CSASSGLTTYGYTF.

The chain couples TRBV4-1 to TRBJ1-5. The CDR3 is made up of 16 amino acids. Germline V CDR1 and CDR2: MGHRA, YSYEKL. CDR3 sequence: CASGQGHGDLNQPQHF.

V is TRBV12-3 or TRBV12-4 and J is TRBJ1-2; TCRdb lists TRBD1, though no DNA is available to test this call. The CDR3 contains 14 residues. Here the CDR3 reads CASSPTGTVYGYTF.

V gene TRBV20-1 combines with J gene TRBJ2-1; TCRdb gives TRBD1 as the D gene, but with no DNA this cannot be confirmed. The CDR3 covers 17 residues. Germline CDR1 and CDR2: DFQATT and SNEGSKA (reference sequence). This CDR3 is CSARDFDRRSSYNEQFF.

This chain joins TRBV25-1 and TRBJ1-6; there is no DNA to check the TCRdb D call of TRBD1. Germline lookup yields CDR1 MGHDK and CDR2 SYGVNS. This CDR3 spans 16 amino acids. The CDR3 sequence is CASSAWGTVYNSPLHF.

The chain couples TRBV5-5 to TRBJ2-7. This CDR3 has 12 residues. The V gene's germline CDR1 is SGHKS and CDR2 YYEKEE (reference sequence). The CDR3 loop reads CASSQTGYEQYF.

This chain joins TRBV29-1 and TRBJ2-3; TCRdb picks TRBD2, but there is no DNA to check that call. The CDR3 is 14 amino acids. Germline V gene lookup returns CDR1 SQVTM and CDR2 ANQGSEA. Here the CDR3 reads CSVEGLGSADTQYF.

J is TRBJ2-2 and V is TRBV4-2; TCRdb lists TRBD1, though no DNA is available to test this call. The CDR3 consists of 15 residues. Germline assignment: CDR1 LGHNA and CDR2 YNFKEQ. CDR3 sequence: CASSPWTGDTGELFF.

V gene TRBV7-6 combines with J gene TRBJ2-7; TCRdb's D call of TRBD1 is untestable without DNA. Germline-derived CDR1 and CDR2 are SGHVS and FNYEAQ. The length of the CDR3 is 14 residues. The CDR3 region is CASSPGEHPTGQYF.

The chain links TRBV7-2 to TRBJ2-7; TCRdb selects TRBD2, and the lack of DNA leaves this call unchecked. This CDR3 contains 16 residues. Per germline, CDR1 SGHTA and CDR2 FQGNSA. The CDR3: CASSLPPVGAPYEQYF.

This chain connects TRBV12-3 or TRBV12-4 to TRBJ2-5; TCRdb's assignment of TRBD1 cannot be checked, as there is no DNA. The CDR3 covers 12 residues. This CDR3 reads CASSWGAETQYF.

The J gene is TRBJ2-7, the V gene TRBV12-3 or TRBV12-4; TCRdb calls TRBD1, which cannot be checked without DNA. The CDR3 is made up of 15 amino acids. The CDR3 region is CASRLNTGNFYEQYF.

The V and J genes are TRBV29-1 and TRBJ2-7. The CDR3 runs to 11 residues. In germline, CDR1 is SQVTM, CDR2 ANQGSEA. CDR3 residues: CSVVIAYEQYF.